The TCR beta chain under discussion was sequenced for a study of OX40 agonist ivuxolimab in advanced cancers. Study-wide findings and caveats: Averaged across samples, CD8+ T cells carried more expanded clones than CD4+ did.

Sequencing was performed with immunoSEQ multiplex PCR; in TCRdb, only in-frame clones are kept and a portion is missing. The table has 66,000 or so clones, around 82% seen once. The CDR3 totals 13 residues. V trimming: 6 bases; J trimming: 6 bases; junction bases outside the gene matches: 6. The germline gives CDR1 ENHRY, CDR2 SYGVKD. This clone was seen a single time. Its antigen remains unidentified. The V gene is TRBV10-3, the J gene TRBJ1-2, with 8 bases matching TRBD1. Here the sequenced sample was CD4+ or CD8+ T cells sorted from blood, taken in a trial of the OX40 agonist ivuxolimab. This receptor was obtained from an adult with an advanced solid tumor such as melanoma, head and neck, liver or kidney cancer. In nucleotides, the CDR3 is TGTGCCATCAGGGCATCGGGACAGGATGGCTACACCTTC. Amino acid sequence: CAIRASGQDGYTF.